What follows are 29 T cell receptor beta chains derived from one specimen sequenced in a study of neurological immune-mediated disorders. MiXCR, applied by TCRdb to the 5' RACE reads, yields one record per CDR3 protein. The sample carries approximately 86,000 distinct CDR3 sequences, 2.5% to 3% recorded once. Sequencing was done on a sample of PBMCs. Receptor source: a woman aged 30 to 39 with multiple sclerosis.

This clonotype was detected many times. This chain connects TRBV12-3 or TRBV12-4 to TRBJ2-3, with 11 bases that match TRBD2. Trimming took 4 bases from V and 2 from J; bases not matched to a gene: 2. This CDR3 comprises 15 residues. CDR3 sequence: CASSSGLADTDTQYF. CDR3 coding DNA: TGTGCCAGCAGTTCGGGACTAGCGGACACAGATACGCAGTATTTT.

This clonotype was seen ten or more times. The chain recombines TRBV20-1 with TRBJ1-2; D ambiguous. This CDR3 is 11 amino acids long. The germline gives CDR1 DFQATT, CDR2 SNEGSKA (reference sequence). V lost 0 bases and J lost 4, with 3 bases in between. DNA for the CDR3: TGCAGTGCTAGAGAGGGCTATGGCTACACCTTC. This gives the protein CSAREGYGYTF.

This clonotype occurred many times. Mismatch with germline at one junction end may stem from a read error. The rearrangement uses TRBV10-2 and TRBJ2-5; maybe TRBD2 (5 bases). Germline CDR1 WSHSY, CDR2 SAAADI. This CDR3 is 13 amino acids long. CDR3 bases: TGCGCCAGCTGTGAAGGACTCCAAGAGACCCAGTACTTC. Amino acids: CASCEGLQETQYF.

At least ten counts were recorded for this clonotype. The genes are TRBV18 and TRBJ1-1; D gene uncertain. Germline assignment: CDR1 KGHSH and CDR2 LQKENI. V was trimmed by 6 bases and J by 1 base, leaving 9 bases between them. The CDR3 totals 13 residues. The CDR3 reads CASSYGPNTEAFF. In DNA, the CDR3 is TGTGCCAGCTCTTACGGACCGAACACTGAAGCTTTCTTT.

This clonotype was counted ten times or more. The J gene is TRBJ2-2, the V gene TRBV7-9, with a tentative D call TRBD2 (6 bases). Trimming shortened V by 6 bases and J by 4 bases, and 15 bases separated the two germline ends. Germline-derived CDR1 and CDR2 are SEHNR and FQNEAQ (reference sequence). The CDR3 extends over 15 amino acids. Written as DNA, the CDR3 is TGTGCCAGCAGTCAACCGGGACTCAGCACCGGGGAGCTGTTTTTT. This gives the protein CASSQPGLSTGELFF.

The table lists this clonotype with a few counts. The genes are TRBV27 and TRBJ2-2; D not certain. V gave up 1 base and J gave up 0 bases, with 9 bases separating them. CDR3 size: 16 residues. Per germline, CDR1 MNHEY and CDR2 SMNVEV (reference sequence). CDR3 sequence reads: CASSLFLAANTGELFF. In DNA, the CDR3 is TGTGCCAGCAGTTTATTTTTGGCGGCGAACACCGGGGAGCTGTTTTTT.

This clonotype was seen ten or more times. The chain joins TRBV5-6 to TRBJ2-1; D is uncertain. V dropped 0 bases and J dropped 3 bases, with 10 bases sitting between them. CDR3 length equals 15 residues. Germline CDR1 and CDR2: SGHDT and YYEEEE. The CDR3 is CASSLEQPRYNEQFF. As DNA, the CDR3 is TGTGCCAGCAGCTTGGAGCAGCCCCGCTACAATGAGCAGTTCTTC.

The table lists this clonotype with many counts. The V and J genes are TRBV19 and TRBJ2-1; maybe TRBD1 (6 bases). CDR1 is LNHDA and CDR2 is SQIVND in the germline V gene (reference sequence). The V end was cut by 6 bases, the J end by 2 bases, with 8 bases between. This CDR3 comprises 13 residues. DNA for the CDR3: TGTGCCAGTAGGTCAGGGGCCTACAATGAGCAGTTCTTC. It translates to CASRSGAYNEQFF.

This clonotype has ten or more counts. The V call is TRBV12-3 or TRBV12-4, the J call TRBJ2-7; the D gene is possibly TRBD1 (6 bases). The CDR3 covers 14 residues. Trimming cost V 6 bases and J 2 bases, with 14 bases left between them. CDR3: CASSPTAGAYEQYF. The CDR3 coding sequence is TGTGCCAGCAGCCCGACGGCAGGGGCCTACGAGCAGTACTTC.

This clonotype showed up many times. The CDR3 loop is CASAIGKYGDTQYF. As DNA, the CDR3 is TGTGCCAGCGCCATTGGAAAATATGGAGATACGCAGTATTTT. J is TRBJ2-3 and V is TRBV6-5; D gene unclear. Trimming left V 8 bases short and J 5 bases short, with 17 bases between. Germline values: CDR1 MNHEY, CDR2 SVGAGI. The CDR3 runs 14 residues.

There are many counts of this clonotype. The V gene is TRBV6-4, the J gene TRBJ2-1; 13 bases align to TRBD2. J was trimmed by 6 bases and V by 5 bases; bases with no gene match: 7. The germline V gene has CDR1 MRHNA and CDR2 SNTAGT. The CDR3 runs 16 residues. The CDR3 region is CASSHSGTSGTNEQFF. In nucleotides, the CDR3 is TGTGCCAGCAGTCATTCCGGGACTAGCGGGACCAATGAGCAGTTCTTC.

This clonotype was seen many times. This rearrangement joins TRBV28 to TRBJ2-1; TRBD2 agrees at 10 bases. Germline-derived CDR1 and CDR2 are MDHEN and SYDVKM. The CDR3 is made up of 16 amino acids. J was trimmed by 2 bases and V by 6 bases; bases with no gene match: 7. The CDR3 reads CASRPLSGRAYNEQFF. In nucleotides, the CDR3 is TGTGCCAGCAGGCCGTTAAGCGGGAGGGCCTACAATGAGCAGTTCTTC.

This clonotype has ten or more counts. The chain recombines TRBV12-3 or TRBV12-4 with TRBJ1-2; D gene uncertain. The CDR3 is 13 amino acids. Deletions cut 6 bases from V and 3 bases from J, with 11 bases between. CDR3 sequence reads: CASSIGPDYGYTF. CDR3 DNA sequence: TGTGCCAGCAGCATAGGACCGGACTATGGCTACACCTTC.

This clonotype was counted many times. The chain joins TRBV18 to TRBJ1-4, with 8 bases fitting TRBD1. V lost 3 bases and J lost 7; bases outside the gene matches: 4. The V gene's germline CDR1 is KGHSH and CDR2 LQKENI. The CDR3 sequence is 14 residues long. CDR3 in amino acids: CASSPDRAFEKLFF. In DNA form, the CDR3 reads TGTGCCAGCTCACCGGACAGGGCGTTTGAAAAACTGTTTTTT.

The table lists this clonotype with many counts. The rearrangement joins TRBV6-5 to TRBJ1-2; no definite D call. Germline-derived CDR1 and CDR2 are MNHEY and SVGAGI. V lost 2 bases and J 4 bases, leaving 8 bases between the germline ends. CDR3 length: 13 amino acids. The CDR3 coding sequence is TGTGCCAGCAGTTACGCCCCAGGCTATGGCTACACCTTC. Translation: CASSYAPGYGYTF.

There are many counts of this clonotype. The chain is built from TRBV10-3 and TRBJ2-4, with D perhaps matching TRBD1 (5 bases). Trimming removed 4 bases from V and 7 bases from J, with 14 bases in between. This CDR3 comprises 14 residues. Germline assignment: CDR1 ENHRY and CDR2 SYGVKD. The CDR3 spells CAISAGTGWNIQYF. CDR3 bases: TGTGCCATCAGTGCCGGCACAGGCTGGAACATTCAGTACTTC.

Ten or more counts support this clonotype. The rearrangement joins TRBV3-1 to TRBJ2-1, with 7 positions matching TRBD1. The germline CDR1 and CDR2 sequences are LGHDT and YNNKEL (reference sequence). The V gene end was trimmed by 3 bases and the J gene end by 3 bases; junction bases not matched to a gene: 8. This CDR3 spans 16 amino acids. Here the CDR3 DNA reads TGTGCCAGCAGCCATGCTACAGGGGTAGGCTACAATGAGCAGTTCTTC. As protein: CASSHATGVGYNEQFF.

This clonotype was observed at least ten times. The chain employs TRBV11-2 and TRBJ2-2; possibly TRBD2 for D (6 bases). The CDR3 is made up of 16 amino acids. Germline CDR1 is SGHAT and CDR2 is FQNNGV. Trimming left V 2 bases short and J 2 bases short, with 12 bases between. The CDR3 DNA is TGTGCCAGCAGCTTACATGGCGGGGATAACACCGGGGAGCTGTTTTTT. This sequence encodes CASSLHGGDNTGELFF.

This clonotype was seen at least ten times. The chain employs TRBV5-1 and TRBJ2-7; a weak D match, TRBD1 (7 bases). V was cut by 3 bases and J by 6 bases, with 16 bases left in between. Germline V gene data show CDR1 as SGHRS and CDR2 as YFSETQ. The length of the CDR3 is 14 residues. Written as DNA, the CDR3 is TGCGCCAGCAGCTCGGACAGGCCGGAGGGCGAGCAGTACTTC. Translated: CASSSDRPEGEQYF.

This clonotype showed up many times. CDR3 in amino acids: CSALDRVPEAFF. The CDR3 DNA is TGCAGCGCCCTCGACAGGGTCCCTGAAGCTTTCTTT. This chain connects TRBV29-1 to TRBJ1-1, with TRBD1 identical over 7 bases. Germline V gene data show CDR1 as SQVTM and CDR2 as ANQGSEA. The CDR3 has 12 amino acids. V lost 7 bases to trimming and J lost 6 bases; unmatched junction nucleotides: 8.

This clonotype was detected many times. The chain joins TRBV5-1 to TRBJ1-3, with TRBD1 identical over 8 bases. Germline CDR1 and CDR2: SGHRS and YFSETQ. The CDR3 loop spans 13 amino acids. V lost 4 bases, J lost 4 bases, and 1 base stayed unmatched. The CDR3 nucleotides are TGCGCCAGCAGCCAGGGGGCAGGAAACACCATATATTTT. This gives the protein CASSQGAGNTIYF.

This clonotype was seen repeatedly, ten times or more. V is TRBV5-1 and J is TRBJ2-1; D could derive from TRBD1 or TRBD2 (5 bases each). This CDR3 contains 16 residues. The V and J ends lost 6 bases and 4 bases respectively, with 20 bases between them. Germline V lookup: CDR1 SGHRS, CDR2 YFSETQ. The CDR3 DNA reads TGCGCCAGCACCCGCTCAGGGCTCGGGATTTACAATGAGCAGTTCTTC. Translation gives CASTRSGLGIYNEQFF.

This clonotype has ten or more counts. The V call is TRBV6-5, the J call TRBJ2-5; D may match TRBD1 or TRBD2 (5 bases each). The V end lost 5 bases, the J end lost 5 bases, and 24 bases lay between the germline ends. From germline, CDR1 is MNHEY and CDR2 SVGAGI. CDR3 length: 17 residues. The CDR3 DNA reads TGTGCCAGCAGTACCTTCACCGGGACCCAGATTGTGGAGACCCAGTACTTC. Translation: CASSTFTGTQIVETQYF.

This clonotype was seen many times. V usage is TRBV19 and J usage is TRBJ1-6; TRBD1 might be the D (6 bases). Trimming stripped 9 bases from V and 5 bases from J, with 14 bases between. The CDR3 extends over 14 amino acids. From germline, CDR1 is LNHDA and CDR2 SQIVND (reference sequence). The chain's CDR3 is CARNSGADNSPLHF. The DNA of the CDR3 is TGTGCCAGAAACTCAGGGGCCGATAATTCACCCCTCCACTTT.

This clonotype was recorded a few times. J is TRBJ2-1 and V is TRBV19; D not certain. This CDR3 has 14 amino acids. The germline V and J ends were trimmed by 8 bases and 0 bases, with 11 bases remaining between them. CDR1 LNHDA and CDR2 SQIVND come from the germline V gene (reference sequence). The CDR3 DNA sequence: TGTGCCAGTGCGACCGCGAGCTCCTACAATGAGCAGTTCTTC. This encodes CASATASSYNEQFF. Together with reference TRBV19 and TRBJ2-1, the CDR3 gives the full variable domain: DGGITQSPKYLFRKEGQNVTLSCEQNLNHDAMYWYRQDPGQGLRLIYYSQIVNDFQKGDIAEGYSVSREKKESFPLTVTSAQKNPTAFYLCASATASSYNEQFFGPGTRLTVL.

This clonotype appeared many times. This chain connects TRBV14 to TRBJ1-2; maybe TRBD1 (6 bases). Trimming pared 4 bases from V and 4 bases from J, leaving 19 bases between. Germline V gene data show CDR1 as SGHDN and CDR2 as FVKESK. The CDR3 length is 16 residues. In nucleotides, the CDR3 is TGTGCCAGCAGCCCGCGGCCCGGGACAAACTTCTATGGCTACACCTTC. Translated, it gives CASSPRPGTNFYGYTF. The full variable domain, its missing parts supplied by reference TRBV14 and TRBJ1-2, is EAGVTQFPSHSVIEKGQTVTLRCDPISGHDNLYWYRRVMGKEIKFLLHFVKESKQDESGMPNNRFLAERTGGTYSTLKVQPAELEDSGVYFCASSPRPGTNFYGYTFGSGTRLTVV.

This clonotype was seen at least ten times. The rearrangement joins TRBV24-1 to TRBJ2-1, with TRBD2 matching 15 bases. The V gene end was trimmed by 5 bases and the J gene end by 6 bases; junction bases not matched to a gene: 10. This CDR3 is built from 18 residues. Germline V CDR1 and CDR2: KGHDR, SFDVKD. The CDR3 sequence: CATSARTSGRAVRNEQFF. The CDR3 DNA is TGTGCCACCAGTGCAAGGACTAGCGGGAGGGCCGTACGCAATGAGCAGTTCTTC.

This clonotype was seen repeatedly, ten times or more. V is TRBV29-1 and J is TRBJ1-2; no clear D gene. This CDR3 comprises 11 residues. The V and J ends lost 2 bases and 5 bases respectively, with 6 bases between them. Germline V lookup: CDR1 SQVTM, CDR2 ANQGSEA. The CDR3: CSVETLYGYTF. CDR3 coding DNA: TGCAGCGTTGAAACCCTGTATGGCTACACCTTC.

This clonotype has a count of ten or more. The CDR3 spells CASSQDRPGGGELFF. The CDR3 DNA reads as TGCGCCAGCAGCCAAGATCGACCAGGGGGCGGGGAGCTGTTTTTT. V usage is TRBV4-3 and J usage is TRBJ2-2; 7 nucleotides agree with TRBD1. Losses at the gene ends were 0 bases for V and 7 bases for J; bases not matched to a gene: 5. This CDR3 contains 15 residues. Germline loops: CDR1 LGHNA, CDR2 YSLEER.